One and the same sample provided the 16 T cell receptor beta chains below, sequenced in a study of graft-versus-host responses after intestinal transplantation. The repertoire was sequenced with immunoSEQ multiplex PCR; TCRdb's copy has only in-frame clones and lacks some. This table has just over 20,000 clones, approximately 92% appearing once. Sample: PBMCs, taken roughly 64 days after intestinal transplantation. The source is a human patient who received an intestinal transplant, so some T cells may come from the graft donor.

The V and J genes are TRBV27 and TRBJ1-2; perhaps TRBD1 as D (6 bases). The CDR3 is 14 amino acids. CDR1 and CDR2 from the germline V gene are MNHEY and SMNVEV (reference sequence). Between the trimmed V and J ends, which lost 4 bases and 4 bases, there was a span of 13 bases. The CDR3 DNA reads TGTGCCAGCAGTTCAAGGACAGTAGGCTATGGCTACACCTTC. It specifies CASSSRTVGYGYTF.

The chain carries TRBV6-5 and TRBJ2-3; 8 nucleotides align to TRBD1. The CDR3 length is 15 residues. The V and J ends lost 5 bases and 1 base, in that order; junction bases with no gene match: 5. From germline, CDR1 is MNHEY and CDR2 SVGAGI. CDR3 region: CASSKDRDRTDTQYF. The CDR3 DNA is TGTGCCAGCAGTAAGGACAGGGATCGCACAGATACGCAGTATTTT.

The V gene is TRBV7-9, the J gene TRBJ1-5; TRBD1 agrees at 7 bases. J was trimmed by 0 bases and V by 1 base; bases with no gene match: 0. This CDR3 is built from 15 residues. The germline CDR1 and CDR2 sequences are SEHNR and FQNEAQ (reference sequence). CDR3 amino acids: CASSLGDSSNQPQHF. CDR3 sequence (DNA): TGTGCCAGCAGCTTAGGGGACAGTAGCAATCAGCCCCAGCATTTT.

The chain combines TRBV5-1 with TRBJ2-3, with 7 bases lining up with TRBD2. The CDR3 covers 15 residues. V shed 4 bases and J 5 bases; nucleotides not matched to a gene: 10. Per the germline V gene, CDR1 is SGHRS and CDR2 is YFSETQ. The CDR3 spells CASSGGTTNLDTQYF. DNA of the CDR3: TGCGCCAGCAGCGGCGGGACTACAAACTTAGATACGCAGTATTTT.

The V and J genes are TRBV27 and TRBJ2-2; no firm D call. The CDR3 covers 16 residues. Germline CDR1 MNHEY, CDR2 SMNVEV (reference sequence). V shed 0 bases and J shed 7 bases, with 15 bases lying between them. CDR3 sequence: CASSLSPLATNGELFF. The CDR3 DNA follows: TGTGCCAGCAGTTTATCTCCCCTTGCGACAAACGGGGAGCTGTTTTTT.

This chain links TRBV4-3 with TRBJ2-2; maybe TRBD1 (6 bases). Trimming pared 5 bases from V and 5 bases from J, leaving 21 bases between. CDR3 size: 17 residues. The germline CDR1 and CDR2 sequences are LGHNA and YSLEER. The CDR3 DNA is TGCGCCAGCAGCTGCCGGGCGTGGGGGCGCGGAACCGGGGAGCTGTTTTTT. Its protein product is CASSCRAWGRGTGELFF.

In regard to this clone: One end of the junction fails to match germline, which may point to a read error. V is TRBV27 and J is TRBJ2-7, with TRBD2 matching over 7 bases. CDR1 and CDR2 (germline): MNHEY, SMNVEV (reference sequence). The CDR3 has 13 amino acids. The CDR3 here is CTSSLGLSYEQYF. DNA for the CDR3: TGTACCAGCAGTTTGGGACTATCCTACGAGCAGTACTTC.

The chain carries TRBV2 and TRBJ2-1, with 11 bases lining up with TRBD2. The germline CDR1 and CDR2 sequences are SNHLY and FYNNEI. V shed 7 bases, J shed 4 bases, and the junction held 3 bases outside the gene matches. This CDR3 contains 14 residues. CDR3 in amino acids: CASIASGGYNEQFF. CDR3 in DNA: TGTGCCAGCATCGCTAGCGGGGGGTACAATGAGCAGTTCTTC.

The chain combines TRBV13 with TRBJ2-7, with 9 bases that match TRBD1. Germline V gene sequence: CDR1 PRHDT, CDR2 FYEKMQ (reference sequence). After removal of 5 bases from V and 3 bases from J, the junction contained 8 bases not matched to a gene. The CDR3 spans 15 residues. DNA of the CDR3: TGTGCCAGCAGCCTCCTCGGACAGGGGTTCTACGAGCAGTACTTC. It yields the protein CASSLLGQGFYEQYF.

The rearrangement links TRBV4-3 to TRBJ1-1, with TRBD1 matching over 11 bases. Germline V gives CDR1 LGHNA, CDR2 YSLEER. Trimming removed 0 bases from V and 3 bases from J; junction bases left unmatched: 9. The CDR3 extends over 18 amino acids. In DNA form, the CDR3 reads TGCGCCAGCAGCCAAGACCCCGGGACAGGGGGGTTTGACACTGAAGCTTTCTTT. This codes for CASSQDPGTGGFDTEAFF.

The chain couples TRBV6-6 to TRBJ1-5; TRBD1 matches at 7 bases. The CDR3 runs 14 residues. The V and J ends lost 6 bases and 5 bases, in that order; junction bases with no gene match: 7. CDR1 is MNHNY, CDR2 SVGAGI, per germline (reference sequence). This CDR3 reads CASRSGGADQPQHF. The CDR3 nucleotides read TGTGCCAGCAGATCAGGGGGTGCGGATCAGCCCCAGCATTTT.

This rearrangement joins TRBV6-5 to TRBJ2-7; TRBD1 matches at 10 bases. The germline V gene has CDR1 MNHEY and CDR2 SVGAGI. The CDR3 totals 14 residues. With V trimmed by 10 bases and J by 5 bases, 11 bases remained unmatched. CDR3 in DNA: TGTGCCACCTCGGGGGGACAGGGGTCCGACGAGCAGTACTTC. This translates into CATSGGQGSDEQYF.

CDR3 region: CASSLVLAGYNEQFF. CDR3 DNA: TGCGCCAGCAGCTTGGTGCTAGCGGGGTACAATGAGCAGTTCTTC. The chain has TRBV5-1 and TRBJ2-1; 9 nucleotides agree with TRBD2. With 0 bases clipped from V and 4 bases from J, the junction kept 2 bases outside the gene matches. CDR3 length equals 15 residues. Germline values: CDR1 SGHRS, CDR2 YFSETQ.

V gene TRBV6-5 combines with J gene TRBJ1-1; D not certain. This CDR3 is 16 amino acids long. V lost 0 bases to trimming and J lost 0 bases, with 11 bases between them. Looked up from germline, CDR1 is MNHEY and CDR2 is SVGAGI. Here the CDR3 reads CASSYSRVGMNTEAFF. DNA of the CDR3: TGTGCCAGCAGTTACTCGAGGGTAGGGATGAACACTGAAGCTTTCTTT.

For this clone: Relative to the germline gene, one junction end is altered; a read error may explain this. The chain carries TRBV11-2 and TRBJ1-1, with 8 bases lining up with TRBD1. This CDR3 has 15 residues. Per germline, CDR1 SGHAT and CDR2 FQNNGV. The CDR3: CASSLGGQVNTEASF. The CDR3 DNA reads as TGTGCCAGCAGCTTAGGGGGACAGGTAAACACTGAAGCTTCCTTT.

The CDR3 coding sequence is TGTGCCAGCAGTTTACAGGGGGGGATGATCTATGGCTACACCTTC. This codes for CASSLQGGMIYGYTF. V usage is TRBV27 and J usage is TRBJ1-2; TRBD1 matches at 7 bases. The CDR3 is 15 residues long. Losses at the gene ends were 2 bases for V and 4 bases for J; bases not matched to a gene: 7. Germline CDR1 reads MNHEY; CDR2 reads SMNVEV (reference sequence).